The present entry profiles one TCR beta chain with its context. Indicated treatment: preoperative locoregional IRX-2 cytokine immunotherapy. This phase Ib study tested locoregional IRX-2 cytokine immunotherapy given before surgery. The sample is drawn from a study of preoperative IRX-2 immunotherapy in early breast cancer. Assay used: immunoSEQ multiplex PCR; TCRdb lists only in-frame clones, some missing. Of approximately 30,000 clones listed, about nine tenths are singletons. This clonotype was sampled from a human donor with breast cancer. The sequencing here drew on tumor tissue, taken after IRX-2 immunotherapy.

The CDR3, as DNA: TGTGCCAGCACTTCTTCAGCGGGCTTCTCCTACGAGCAGTACTTC. It codes for CASTSSAGFSYEQYF. The V gene is TRBV6-8, the J gene TRBJ2-7, with D possibly matching TRBD2 (6 bases). Per germline, CDR1 MNHGY and CDR2 SAAAGT. Trimming removed 7 bases at V and 0 bases at J, with 16 bases between. This CDR3 region has 15 residues.